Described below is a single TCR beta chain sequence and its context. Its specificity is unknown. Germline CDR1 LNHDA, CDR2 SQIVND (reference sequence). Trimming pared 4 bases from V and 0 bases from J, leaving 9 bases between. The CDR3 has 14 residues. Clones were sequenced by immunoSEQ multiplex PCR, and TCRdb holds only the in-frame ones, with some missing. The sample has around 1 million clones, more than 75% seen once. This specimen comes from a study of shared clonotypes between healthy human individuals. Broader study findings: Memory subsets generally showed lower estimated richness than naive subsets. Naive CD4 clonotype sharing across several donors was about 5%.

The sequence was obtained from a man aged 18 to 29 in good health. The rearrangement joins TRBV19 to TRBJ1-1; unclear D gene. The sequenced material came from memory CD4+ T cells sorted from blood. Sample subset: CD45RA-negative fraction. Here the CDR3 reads CASSKKGMNTEAFF. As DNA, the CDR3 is TGTGCCAGTAGTAAAAAGGGAATGAACACTGAAGCTTTCTTT.